The 17 T cell receptor beta chains presented below share a single source sample, sequenced in a study of tumor and adjacent non-tumor tissue in lung cancer. RNA was extracted from bulk tissue without any cell sorting. This non-tumor lung sample came from over 3 cm beyond the tumor edge. A modified ARM-PCR protocol with three rounds of nested PCR amplified TCRbeta. TCRdb re-analysed the multiplex PCR reads in MiXCR, keeping a single row per CDR3 protein. Among about 98,000 distinct CDR3 sequences listed, about 80% were seen once. The specimen sequenced was distant non-tumor lung tissue. The receptor set was obtained from a man in his sixties with small cell lung cancer.

Turning to this clonotype: No conserved phenylalanine or tryptophan is present at the end of the CDR3, so a read error is the likely explanation. The chain carries TRBV5-5 and TRBJ1-1; TRBD1 matches 9 bases. The CDR3 has 11 residues. Germline CDR1 and CDR2: SGHKS and YYEKEE (reference sequence). The DNA for the CDR3 is TGTACCAACACTACAGGGGGCCTCGCTTTCTCT. The encoded protein is CTNTTGGLAFS.

As concerns this clonotype: One junction end disagrees with the germline gene, perhaps due to a read error. V gene TRBV6-1 combines with J gene TRBJ1-2; D is ambiguous. The V gene's germline CDR1 is MNHNS and CDR2 SASEGT. This CDR3 is built from 13 residues. CDR3 protein: CASRDGINYGYTF. As DNA, the CDR3 is TGTGCCAGCAGGGACGGGATAAACTATGGTTACACCTTC.

Worth noting for this clonotype: The junction departs from the called germline gene at one end, perhaps through a read error. The chain links TRBV12-3 or TRBV12-4 to TRBJ2-2; D may be TRBD2 (5 bases). CDR3 length equals 15 residues. CDR3 loop: CASSSHQENTGELFF. CDR3 nucleotide sequence: TGTGCCAGCAGTTCCCATCAGGAGAACACCGGGGAACTGTTTTTT.

This clonotype was counted once. This may stem from a read error, because a much larger clone lies one nucleotide away. The genes are TRBV5-1 and TRBJ2-1, with 9 bases matching TRBD2. The CDR3 length is 14 residues. CDR1 SGHRS and CDR2 YFSETQ come from the germline V gene. The CDR3 DNA reads as TGCGCCAACAGCGGGGGGAAGTATTACAATGAGCAGTTCTTC. This translates into CANSGGKYYNEQFF.

There are a few counts of this clonotype. This may arise from a read error, as a much more abundant clone is one base away. This chain links TRBV6-5 with TRBJ2-7, with TRBD2 matching over 11 bases. This CDR3 has 16 residues. The ends lost 6 bases at V and 2 bases at J; junction bases unmatched: 9. Germline CDR1 is MNHEY and CDR2 is SVGAGI. CDR3 bases: TGTGCCAGCAGCCCTTCTATTAGCGGGAGGGCCTACGAGCAGTACTTC. It is translated as CASSPSISGRAYEQYF.

About this clonotype: This may arise from a read error, as a much more abundant clone is one base away. The genes are TRBV20-1 and TRBJ1-4; TRBD1 agrees at 7 bases. With 7 bases clipped from V and 8 bases from J, the junction kept 19 bases outside the gene matches. The germline V gene has CDR1 DFQATT and CDR2 SNEGSKA (reference sequence). CDR3 length: 16 amino acids. CDR3 nucleotide sequence: TGCAGTGTTAGCCTCCGCAACAGGGGAGCAGGGGAAAAACTGTTTTTT. It specifies CSVSLRNRGAGEKLFF.

This clonotype was detected a few times. Because the CDR3 is missing its conserved closing phenylalanine or tryptophan, this is likely a read error. The chain joins TRBV7-9 to TRBJ2-5; 7 bases are a match to TRBD2. The CDR3 extends over 15 amino acids. Germline V CDR1 and CDR2: SEHNR, FQNEAQ (reference sequence). The CDR3 loop reads CASSLGAGVQETQYL. The CDR3 DNA reads as TGTGCTAGCAGCTTAGGGGCGGGAGTCCAAGAGACCCAGTACTTA.

Concerning this clonotype itself: The junction shows a germline mismatch at one end, possibly a read error. The chain couples TRBV12-3 or TRBV12-4 to TRBJ2-2, with TRBD2 matching over 8 bases. The CDR3 loop spans 17 amino acids. In DNA, the CDR3 is TGTGTCAGCAGCCCTCAGCGAGCGGGGGTACACGCCGGGGAGCTGTTTTTT. As protein: CVSSPQRAGVHAGELFF.

As concerns this clonotype: A read error may be the cause here, since a much bigger clone is one base away. As the CDR3 is not closed by the conserved phenylalanine or tryptophan, this likely results from a read error. The V gene is TRBV20-1, the J gene TRBJ2-1, with 10 bases that match TRBD2. V trimming: 4 bases; J trimming: 8 bases; junction bases outside the gene matches: 11. Germline V gene data show CDR1 as DFQATT and CDR2 as SNEGSKA (reference sequence). CDR3 size: 15 residues. CDR3 nucleotides: TGCAGTGCTAAAACCGGGACTAGCGTTAAAGATGAGCAGTTCCTC. Protein product: CSAKTGTSVKDEQFL.

Notes on this clonotype: At one end the junction does not follow the germline gene, possibly because of a read error. The rearrangement joins TRBV4-2 to TRBJ2-5; no reliable D call. Germline V gene lookup returns CDR1 LGHNA and CDR2 YNFKEQ. The CDR3 sequence is 14 residues long. The CDR3 spells CASSQRSRQDTQYF. The CDR3 DNA is TGTGCCAGCAGCCAGAGGAGTAGGCAAGATACCCAGTACTTC.

The chain employs TRBV5-5 and TRBJ2-7; D ambiguous. The DNA end favors TRBJ2-1, so the J call may be wrong. Germline V gene data show CDR1 as SGHKS and CDR2 as YYEKEE (reference sequence). The CDR3 contains 15 residues. CDR3 DNA: TGTGCCAGCAGCTTGTATACAGATTCCTCATACGAGCAGTTCTTC. Its protein product is CASSLYTDSSYEQFF.

The chain combines TRBV6-5 with TRBJ1-6; TRBD1 agrees at 10 bases. The CDR3 loop spans 14 amino acids. Germline-derived CDR1 and CDR2 are MNHEY and SVGAGI. V lost 7 bases and J lost 9; bases outside the gene matches: 6. CDR3 in amino acids: CASTPGTGASPLHF. DNA of the CDR3: TGTGCCAGCACACCCGGGACAGGGGCTTCACCCCTCCACTTT.

The rearrangement uses TRBV29-1 and TRBJ2-5; no clear D gene. This CDR3 is built from 12 residues. The germline gives CDR1 SQVTM, CDR2 ANQGSEA. V was clipped by 8 bases and J by 5 bases, with 15 bases between them. The CDR3 is CSIRVVRETQYF. CDR3 sequence (DNA): TGCAGCATTCGTGTGGTTAGGGAGACCCAGTACTTC. The full variable domain, completed using reference TRBV29-1 and TRBJ2-5, is SAVISQKPSRDICQRGTSLTIQCQVDSQVTMMFWYRQQPGQSLTLIATANQGSEATYESGFVIDKFPISRPNLTFSTLTVSNMSPEDSSIYLCSIRVVRETQYFGPGTRLLVL.

Only one count was recorded for this clonotype. The chain uses TRBV5-4 and TRBJ2-5; 7 bases map to TRBD1. Germline CDR1 and CDR2: SGHNT and YYREEE (reference sequence). J lost 5 bases, V lost 0 bases, and 13 bases had no gene match. This CDR3 is 17 amino acids long. The CDR3 nucleotides read TGTGCCAGCAGCTTGGCTTCGGGACAGAGGGCGGCGGAGACCCAGTACTTC. The encoded protein is CASSLASGQRAAETQYF.

About this clonotype: The germline gene is not matched at one end of the junction; a read error may be the cause. This chain joins TRBV10-2 and TRBJ2-1, with D tentatively TRBD1 (5 bases). Germline CDR1 WSHSY, CDR2 SAAADI. The CDR3 runs to 13 residues. The CDR3: CDSCETPQGEQFF. DNA for the CDR3: TGCGACAGCTGCGAGACTCCCCAGGGTGAGCAGTTCTTC.

A note on this clonotype: One junction end disagrees with the germline gene, perhaps due to a read error. This chain links TRBV10-3 with TRBJ2-2; D might be TRBD2 (6 bases). The CDR3 sequence is 14 residues long. Germline V CDR1 and CDR2: ENHRY, SYGVKD. The CDR3 DNA reads TGTACCATCACCCCGGGAGCCAACACCGGGGAACTGTTTTTT. It is translated as CTITPGANTGELFF.

The genes are TRBV6-5 and TRBJ2-7; D gene uncertain. The germline CDR1 and CDR2 sequences are MNHEY and SVGAGI. The CDR3 runs 13 residues. CDR3 protein: CASSHSPAYDQYV. CDR3 DNA: TGTGCCAGCAGTCACTCCCCGGCCTACGATCAGTACGTG.